One and the same sample provided the 32 T cell receptor beta chains below, sequenced in a study of T cells in narcolepsy. Clones were read by immunoSEQ multiplex PCR, and TCRdb kept only the in-frame ones, dropping some. The sample has about 33,000 clones, 85% to 90% seen once; the top ten hold around 1.2%. The sequencing input was CD45RA- memory CD4+ T cells from PBMCs. Receptor source: a human donor with narcolepsy.

J is TRBJ1-5 and V is TRBV7-8; 9 positions agree with TRBD1. Germline lookup yields CDR1 SGHVS and CDR2 FQNEAQ. The junction had 5 bases not matched to a gene; V was cut back by 0 bases and J by 2 bases. This CDR3 has 17 residues. CDR3 in amino acids: CASSLAGRDRGNQPQHF. DNA of the CDR3: TGTGCCAGCAGCTTAGCAGGCCGGGACAGGGGCAATCAGCCCCAGCATTTT.

J is TRBJ2-3 and V is TRBV29-1; D not certain. The germline gives CDR1 SQVTM, CDR2 ANQGSEA. This CDR3 has 14 amino acids. V lost 7 bases and J 3 bases, leaving 17 bases between the germline ends. The CDR3 loop reads CSAESGPVTDTQYF. In nucleotides, the CDR3 is TGCAGCGCAGAATCCGGCCCCGTGACAGATACGCAGTATTTT.

This clone was counted between two and nine times. The rearrangement joins TRBV18 to TRBJ2-3; 14 bases are a match to TRBD2. The CDR3 sequence is 19 residues long. Germline CDR1 is KGHSH and CDR2 is LQKENI. J lost 2 bases, V lost 3 bases, and 10 bases had no gene match. Here the CDR3 DNA reads TGTGCCAGCTCACCCTTTGGGACTAGCGGGGGACCTAACACAGATACGCAGTATTTT. It yields the protein CASSPFGTSGGPNTDTQYF.

The chain carries TRBV4-1 and TRBJ2-7; D tentatively reads TRBD1 or TRBD2 (5 bases each). The CDR3 loop spans 16 amino acids. V lost 0 bases, J lost 6 bases, and 18 bases lay in between. Germline CDR1 MGHRA, CDR2 YSYEKL. The CDR3 DNA is TGCGCCAGCAGCCAAGATCCCAGCGTTGAGGGGCTCGAGCAGTACTTC. This sequence encodes CASSQDPSVEGLEQYF.

V and J are TRBV6-6 and TRBJ2-1; either TRBD1 or TRBD2 may fit D (6 bases each). V lost 8 bases to trimming and J lost 7 bases, with 15 bases between them. The germline gives CDR1 MNHNY, CDR2 SVGAGI (reference sequence). The CDR3 length is 13 residues. CDR3 sequence reads: CASGWGAWNEQFF. CDR3 DNA sequence: TGTGCCAGCGGTTGGGGGGCATGGAATGAGCAGTTCTTC.

V is TRBV5-6 and J is TRBJ2-1; 12 nucleotides agree with TRBD2. From germline, CDR1 is SGHDT and CDR2 YYEEEE. The V and J ends lost 2 bases and 7 bases, in that order; junction bases with no gene match: 4. The CDR3 loop spans 15 amino acids. CDR3 DNA sequence: TGTGCCAGCAGCTTTGGACTAGCGGGATCAAATGAGCAGTTCTTC. Translation gives CASSFGLAGSNEQFF.

The rearrangement joins TRBV28 to TRBJ2-6; the match to TRBD1 covers 7 bases. CDR3 length: 16 amino acids. V shed 5 bases, J shed 2 bases, and the junction held 6 bases outside the gene matches. The V gene's germline CDR1 is MDHEN and CDR2 SYDVKM. In DNA form, the CDR3 reads TGTGCCAGCAGTCTACATACAGGGGCTGGGGCCAACGTCCTGACTTTC. Amino acids: CASSLHTGAGANVLTF.

The chain links TRBV23-1 to TRBJ2-1; 9 bases fit TRBD1. TRBV23-1 is an open reading frame whose function is uncertain. Trimming cost V 6 bases and J 2 bases; bases outside gene matches: 5. The CDR3 runs 15 residues. CDR3 loop: CASRPQGAPYNEQFF. The CDR3 region has the DNA TGCGCCAGCAGACCACAGGGGGCTCCCTACAATGAGCAGTTCTTC.

The chain has TRBV5-1 and TRBJ2-4; D gene unclear. Germline-derived CDR1 and CDR2 are SGHRS and YFSETQ. The CDR3 has 17 amino acids. V lost 3 bases to trimming and J lost 5 bases, with 21 bases between them. The CDR3 nucleotides are TGCGCCAGCAGCTACGGAATGAAGACAAGGACGGAAAACATTCAGTACTTC. Amino acid sequence: CASSYGMKTRTENIQYF. The full variable domain, rest sourced from reference TRBV5-1 and TRBJ2-4, is KAGVTQTPRYLIKTRGQQVTLSCSPISGHRSVSWYQQTPGQGLQFLFEYFSETQRNKGNFPGRFSGRQFSNSRSEMNVSTLELGDSALYLCASSYGMKTRTENIQYFGAGTRLSVL.

The chain joins TRBV15 to TRBJ2-5; TRBD2 is a possible D gene (6 bases). CDR1 and CDR2 (germline): LNHNV, YYDKDF (reference sequence). The V and J ends lost 3 bases and 4 bases respectively, with 15 bases between them. This CDR3 comprises 15 residues. The CDR3 sequence: CATSRPSGRGETQYF. The DNA of the CDR3 is TGTGCCACCAGCAGGCCTTCAGGGCGGGGAGAGACCCAGTACTTC.

The chain recombines TRBV9 with TRBJ2-4; D is possibly TRBD2 (5 bases). V was cut by 0 bases and J by 9 bases, with 13 bases left in between. The CDR3 extends over 14 amino acids. Germline V gene lookup returns CDR1 SGDLS and CDR2 YYNGEE. The DNA for the CDR3 is TGTGCCAGCAGCGTAGAGGCTAGCTTAAGCATTCAGTACTTC. It yields the protein CASSVEASLSIQYF.

The chain couples TRBV21-1 to TRBJ2-2; TRBD1 is taken as the D call from the table, unchecked against the DNA. TRBV21-1 is marked as a pseudogene. The CDR3 loop spans 18 amino acids. The CDR3 nucleotides read TGTGCCAGCAGCAAAAAGCCATTACAGGGGGCTAGCACCGGGGAGCTGTTTTTT. This sequence encodes CASSKKPLQGASTGELFF.

The chain employs TRBV28 and TRBJ1-5; D remains ambiguous. Germline CDR1 MDHEN, CDR2 SYDVKM. The V and J ends lost 6 bases and 0 bases respectively, with 12 bases between them. The CDR3 totals 15 residues. CDR3 bases: TGTGCCAGCAGCTCTCTCCGGGATAGCAATCAGCCCCAGCATTTT. Protein product: CASSSLRDSNQPQHF.

Judged by abundance, this clone is medium-sized. The chain couples TRBV11-3 to TRBJ2-7; 8 bases match TRBD2. The CDR3 has 16 amino acids. Germline V CDR1 and CDR2: SGHNT, YENEEA. V dropped 0 bases and J dropped 3; count of bases not matched to a gene: 7. The CDR3 DNA sequence: TGTGCCAGCAGCTTAGAACGGGGCGGGGGGCTCTACGAGCAGTACTTC. This sequence encodes CASSLERGGGLYEQYF.

The J gene is TRBJ2-2, the V gene TRBV30; D is undetermined. Germline loops: CDR1 GTSNPN, CDR2 SVGIG (reference sequence). V lost 0 bases, J lost 6 bases, and 14 bases lay in between. The CDR3 length is 15 residues. The CDR3 loop reads CAWSVYGHFSGELFF. DNA for the CDR3: TGTGCCTGGAGTGTATACGGCCATTTCTCCGGGGAGCTGTTTTTT.

This clone was observed once. The chain combines TRBV15 with TRBJ2-7, with D tentatively TRBD2 (5 bases). The germline gives CDR1 LNHNV, CDR2 YYDKDF (reference sequence). Trimming pared 2 bases from V and 0 bases from J, leaving 17 bases between. The CDR3 is 17 amino acids. CDR3 nucleotide sequence: TGTGCCACCAGCAGACAACCCGAGAGGGCAGTCTCCTACGAGCAGTACTTC. It is translated as CATSRQPERAVSYEQYF.

The rearrangement uses TRBV6-5 and TRBJ1-2; D remains unclear. CDR3 length: 13 amino acids. The germline gives CDR1 MNHEY, CDR2 SVGAGI. Trimming took off 5 bases at V and 3 bases at J, with 10 bases between the two ends. Here the CDR3 reads CASSVGVYYGYTF. CDR3 nucleotides: TGTGCCAGCAGTGTCGGGGTCTACTATGGCTACACCTTC.

The J gene is TRBJ1-4, the V gene TRBV19; 7 bases are a match to TRBD1. V shed 7 bases and J 8 bases; nucleotides not matched to a gene: 13. The CDR3 totals 15 residues. Germline loops: CDR1 LNHDA, CDR2 SQIVND (reference sequence). This CDR3 is CASTPQGGAGEKLFF. The CDR3 DNA follows: TGTGCCAGTACCCCTCAGGGGGGGGCGGGAGAAAAACTGTTTTTT.

This clone was found once. V and J are TRBV5-6 and TRBJ1-2; maybe TRBD1 (6 bases). V was trimmed by 0 bases and J by 7 bases, leaving 10 bases between them. Germline CDR1 reads SGHDT; CDR2 reads YYEEEE. The CDR3 covers 13 residues. CDR3 protein: CASSLGGPGGYTF. CDR3 coding DNA: TGTGCCAGCAGCTTGGGGGGGCCAGGTGGCTACACCTTC.

V and J are TRBV10-3 and TRBJ1-1; D unclear. This CDR3 is built from 11 residues. Per the germline V gene, CDR1 is ENHRY and CDR2 is SYGVKD. Between the trimmed V and J ends, which lost 10 bases and 1 base, there was a span of 7 bases. In nucleotides, the CDR3 is TGTGCCAGCAACGGGAACACTGAAGCTTTCTTT. This encodes CASNGNTEAFF.

This chain joins TRBV4-2 and TRBJ2-5; the D is unclear. Germline CDR1 and CDR2: LGHNA and YNFKEQ. The CDR3 spans 14 residues. Trimming removed 6 bases from V and 2 bases from J, with 13 bases in between. DNA for the CDR3: TGTGCCAGCAGTCCTTCCCGGAATCAAGAGACCCAGTACTTC. It translates to CASSPSRNQETQYF.

For this clone: An end of the junction differs from the germline gene, which may be a read error. V gene TRBV6-1 combines with J gene TRBJ1-2; D unresolved. In germline, CDR1 is MNHNS, CDR2 SASEGT. This CDR3 spans 13 amino acids. Here the CDR3 DNA reads TGTGCCAGCAGTCAAGCCGCCCTCTATGGCTACACCTTC. Protein: CASSQAALYGYTF.

This chain links TRBV11-1 with TRBJ2-1; D is tentatively TRBD1 or TRBD2 (6 bases each). The CDR3 is 14 residues long. V shed 5 bases and J shed 6 bases, with 14 bases lying between them. Germline V CDR1 and CDR2: SGHAT, FQDESV (reference sequence). The CDR3 region has the DNA TGTGCCAGCAGCAGGGGGGACCCAGTCAATGAGCAGTTCTTC. This codes for CASSRGDPVNEQFF.

V and J are TRBV6-1 and TRBJ2-1; 9 bases are shared with TRBD2. Germline CDR1 MNHNS, CDR2 SASEGT. The CDR3 extends over 14 amino acids. The J segment lost 7 bases and the V segment lost 7 bases, leaving 8 bases of the junction unmatched. DNA of the CDR3: TGTGCCAGCAAAGAGGCTAGCGGGATAAATGAGCAGTTCTTC. Its translation is CASKEASGINEQFF.

This chain uses TRBV5-4 with TRBJ1-6, with a weak D call TRBD1 (5 bases). The CDR3 length is 14 residues. Trimming cost V 1 base and J 7 bases, with 9 bases left between them. Germline CDR1 reads SGHNT; CDR2 reads YYREEE (reference sequence). CDR3 protein: CASSLKGMNSPLHF. The CDR3 region has the DNA TGTGCCAGCAGCTTGAAGGGGATGAATTCACCCCTCCACTTT.

This chain joins TRBV5-6 and TRBJ1-2, with 9 bases that match TRBD1. The CDR3 totals 14 residues. The J segment lost 4 bases and the V segment lost 4 bases, leaving 5 bases of the junction unmatched. In germline, CDR1 is SGHDT, CDR2 YYEEEE. CDR3 protein: CASSRDRETYGYTF. The CDR3 region has the DNA TGTGCCAGCAGCCGGGACAGGGAAACCTATGGCTACACCTTC.

CDR3 in amino acids: CASSPTGTGMEKLFF. Here the CDR3 DNA reads TGTGCCAGCAGTCCGACCGGGACAGGGATGGAAAAACTGTTTTTT. This chain connects TRBV27 to TRBJ1-4, with 9 bases fitting TRBD1. The V segment lost 5 bases and the J segment 8 bases; nucleotides outside the gene matches: 9. The CDR3 runs 15 residues. CDR1 is MNHEY, CDR2 SMNVEV, per germline (reference sequence).

This sequence joins TRBV27 and TRBJ1-4; 7 positions agree with TRBD1. In germline, CDR1 is MNHEY, CDR2 SMNVEV (reference sequence). The V and J ends lost 6 bases and 6 bases, in that order; junction bases with no gene match: 7. This CDR3 comprises 14 residues. CDR3 bases: TGTGCCAGCAGCCAACAGGGGAGGGATGAAAAACTGTTTTTT. Its translation is CASSQQGRDEKLFF.

The gene calls are TRBV7-7 and TRBJ2-1; 8 nucleotides align to TRBD2. CDR1 is SSHAT and CDR2 is FNYEAQ in the germline V gene (reference sequence). J lost 10 bases, V lost 5 bases, and 10 bases had no gene match. The CDR3 has 14 amino acids. The CDR3 sequence: CASSPGLAGREQFF. The CDR3 bases are TGTGCCAGCAGCCCCGGACTAGCCGGTCGGGAGCAGTTCTTC.

V is TRBV10-3 and J is TRBJ1-1; D is uncertain. CDR3 size: 12 residues. V gave up 10 bases and J gave up 1 base, with 10 bases separating them. CDR1 is ENHRY and CDR2 is SYGVKD in the germline V gene. The CDR3 loop reads CATGWENTEAFF. CDR3 DNA sequence: TGTGCCACCGGGTGGGAGAACACTGAAGCTTTCTTT.

The sample holds a few counts of this clone. The sample contains more than one DNA sequence encoding this CDR3. This chain links TRBV20-1 with TRBJ1-2; D perhaps matches TRBD1 (5 bases). This CDR3 spans 11 amino acids. V was shortened by 3 bases and J by 6 bases, with 8 bases between the two germline ends. Per germline, CDR1 DFQATT and CDR2 SNEGSKA (reference sequence). CDR3 loop: CSASLGDGYTF. CDR3 DNA: TGCAGTGCTAGTTTGGGGGATGGCTACACCTTC.

This chain links TRBV28 with TRBJ2-6; no clear D gene. CDR1 is MDHEN and CDR2 is SYDVKM in the germline V gene. V dropped 6 bases and J dropped 2 bases, with 17 bases sitting between them. The CDR3 consists of 17 residues. CDR3 nucleotide sequence: TGTGCCAGCAGACCTTTACTCCGTGAAACTGGGGCCAACGTCCTGACTTTC. It encodes CASRPLLRETGANVLTF. The complete variable domain, with remaining parts taken from reference TRBV28 and TRBJ2-6, reads DVKVTQSSRYLVKRTGEKVFLECVQDMDHENMFWYRQDPGLGLRLIYFSYDVKMKEKGDIPEGYSVSREKKERFSLILESASTNQTSMYLCASRPLLRETGANVLTFGAGSRLTVL.